Reported below is one T cell receptor beta chain. A second about 7 to 12 cycle PCR used barcoded and J-beta primers. TCRdb reprocessed the 5' RACE reads via MiXCR and lists one record per CDR3 protein. Among around 1,800,000 distinct CDR3 sequences listed, around 40% were seen once. This sample stems from a study of blood T cells in healthy people across ages. Germline trimming cut 0 bases from V and 4 bases from J; bases unmatched to any gene: 5. The CDR3 runs to 16 residues. The germline gives CDR1 SGHVS, CDR2 FNYEAQ. The chain carries TRBV7-6 and TRBJ2-7, with 11 bases aligning to TRBD2. The TCR comes from a human donor in good health. The sample comprised blood. CDR3: CASSLASGGAFYEQYF. The DNA for the CDR3 is TGTGCCAGCAGCTTAGCTAGCGGGGGGGCCTTTTACGAGCAGTACTTC.